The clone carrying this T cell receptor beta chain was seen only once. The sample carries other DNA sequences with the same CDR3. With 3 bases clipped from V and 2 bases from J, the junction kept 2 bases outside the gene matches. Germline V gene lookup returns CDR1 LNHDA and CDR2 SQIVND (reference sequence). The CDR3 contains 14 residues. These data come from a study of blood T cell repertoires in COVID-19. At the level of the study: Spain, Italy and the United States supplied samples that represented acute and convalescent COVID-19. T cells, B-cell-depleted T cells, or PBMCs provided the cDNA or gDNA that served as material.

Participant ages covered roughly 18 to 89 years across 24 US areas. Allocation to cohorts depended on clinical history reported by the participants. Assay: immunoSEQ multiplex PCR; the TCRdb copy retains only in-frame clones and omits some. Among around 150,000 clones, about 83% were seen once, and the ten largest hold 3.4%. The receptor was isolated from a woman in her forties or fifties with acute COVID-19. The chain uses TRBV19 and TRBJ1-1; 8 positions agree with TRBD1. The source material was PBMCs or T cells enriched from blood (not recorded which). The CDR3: CASSIQGANTEAFF. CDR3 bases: TGTGCCAGTAGTATCCAGGGGGCAAACACTGAAGCTTTCTTT.